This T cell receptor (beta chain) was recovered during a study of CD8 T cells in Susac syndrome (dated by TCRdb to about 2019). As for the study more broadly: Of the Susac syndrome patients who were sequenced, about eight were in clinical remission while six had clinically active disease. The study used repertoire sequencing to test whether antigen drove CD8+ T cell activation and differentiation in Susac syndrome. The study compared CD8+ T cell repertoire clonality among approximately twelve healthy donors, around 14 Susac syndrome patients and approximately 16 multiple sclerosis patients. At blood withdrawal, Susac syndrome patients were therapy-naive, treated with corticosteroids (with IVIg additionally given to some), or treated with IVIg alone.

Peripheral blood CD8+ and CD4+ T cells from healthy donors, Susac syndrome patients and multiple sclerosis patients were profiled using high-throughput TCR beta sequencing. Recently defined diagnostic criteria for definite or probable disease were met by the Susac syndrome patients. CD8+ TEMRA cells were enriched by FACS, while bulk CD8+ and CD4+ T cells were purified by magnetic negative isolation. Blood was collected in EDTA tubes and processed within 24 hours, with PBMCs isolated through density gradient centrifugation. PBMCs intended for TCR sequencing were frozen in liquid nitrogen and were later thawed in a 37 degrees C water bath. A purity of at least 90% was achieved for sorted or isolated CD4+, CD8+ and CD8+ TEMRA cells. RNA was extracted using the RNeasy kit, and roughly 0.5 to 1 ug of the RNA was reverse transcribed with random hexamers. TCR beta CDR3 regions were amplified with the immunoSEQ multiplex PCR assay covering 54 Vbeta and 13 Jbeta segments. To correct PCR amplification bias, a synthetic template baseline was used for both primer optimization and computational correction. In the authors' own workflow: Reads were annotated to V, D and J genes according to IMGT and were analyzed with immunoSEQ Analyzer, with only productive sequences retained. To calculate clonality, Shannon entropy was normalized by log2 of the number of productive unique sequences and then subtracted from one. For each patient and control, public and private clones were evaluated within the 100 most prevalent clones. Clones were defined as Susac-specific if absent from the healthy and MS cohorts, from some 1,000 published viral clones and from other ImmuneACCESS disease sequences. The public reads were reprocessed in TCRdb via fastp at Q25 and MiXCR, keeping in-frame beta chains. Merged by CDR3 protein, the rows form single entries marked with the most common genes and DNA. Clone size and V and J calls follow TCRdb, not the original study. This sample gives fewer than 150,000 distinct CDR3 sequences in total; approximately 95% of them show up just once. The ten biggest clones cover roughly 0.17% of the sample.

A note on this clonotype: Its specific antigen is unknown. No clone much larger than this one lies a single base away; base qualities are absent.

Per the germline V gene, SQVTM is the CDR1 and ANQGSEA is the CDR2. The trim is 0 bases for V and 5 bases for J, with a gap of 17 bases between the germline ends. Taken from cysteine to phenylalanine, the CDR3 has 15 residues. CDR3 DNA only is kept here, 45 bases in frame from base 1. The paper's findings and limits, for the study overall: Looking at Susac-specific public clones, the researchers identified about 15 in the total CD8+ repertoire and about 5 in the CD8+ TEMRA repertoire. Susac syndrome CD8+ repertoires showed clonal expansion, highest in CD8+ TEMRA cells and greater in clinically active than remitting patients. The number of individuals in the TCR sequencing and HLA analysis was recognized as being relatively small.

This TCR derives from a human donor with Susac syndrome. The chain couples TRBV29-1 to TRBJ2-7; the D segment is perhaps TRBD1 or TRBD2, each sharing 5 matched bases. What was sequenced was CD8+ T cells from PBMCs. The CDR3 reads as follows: CSVEDRGSPGHEQYF. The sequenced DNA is TGCAGCGTTGAAGATCGGGGTTCTCCAGGGCACGAGCAGTACTTC.